What follows are 25 T cell receptor beta chains derived from one specimen sequenced in a study of sequential checkpoint blockade in melanoma. Treatment given: randomized to nivolumab then ipilimumab (arm A) or the reverse (arm B). Sequencing was performed with immunoSEQ multiplex PCR; in TCRdb, only in-frame clones are kept and a portion is missing. The sample yields roughly 3,000 clones, under 30% seen once. This sample comprised tumor tissue (inferred from file names), obtained from a patient given nivolumab and ipilimumab in sequence. Every receptor here comes from a human donor with melanoma.

This clone has just one count. This rearrangement joins TRBV19 to TRBJ1-5; the D gene is possibly TRBD1 (5 bases). This CDR3 comprises 16 residues. V lost 7 bases and J lost 0, with 16 bases in between. Germline CDR1 reads LNHDA; CDR2 reads SQIVND (reference sequence). CDR3 bases: TGTGCCAGTACCGCCCTGACAGCGAATAGCAATCAGCCCCAGCATTTT. Translated, it gives CASTALTANSNQPQHF.

This clone is medium-sized by share. The chain couples TRBV11-3 to TRBJ1-6; 8 bases line up with TRBD1. Germline assignment: CDR1 SGHNT and CDR2 YENEEA. The CDR3 consists of 16 residues. J was trimmed by 3 bases and V by 5 bases; bases with no gene match: 6. The CDR3 loop is CASSPGQGHYNSPLHF. In DNA, the CDR3 is TGTGCCAGCAGCCCTGGACAGGGACACTATAATTCACCCCTCCACTTT.

This clone came up many times. This chain joins TRBV6-1 and TRBJ1-6; D is ambiguous. Trimming shortened V by 1 base and J by 8 bases, and 9 bases separated the two germline ends. This CDR3 comprises 14 residues. The germline gives CDR1 MNHNS, CDR2 SASEGT. The CDR3 protein is CASSEDFSDSPLHF. The CDR3 DNA is TGTGCCAGCAGTGAAGACTTTTCGGATTCACCCCTCCACTTT.

In its sample, this clone was seen a few times. This chain links TRBV5-1 with TRBJ2-2; 9 bases line up with TRBD1. CDR3 length equals 15 residues. Germline V CDR1 and CDR2: SGHRS, YFSETQ. The V gene end was trimmed by 3 bases and the J gene end by 6 bases; junction bases not matched to a gene: 6. In DNA form, the CDR3 reads TGCGCCAGCAGCTCCGGACAGGGGAGGGCCGGGGAGCTGTTTTTT. It specifies CASSSGQGRAGELFF. The whole variable domain, filled in from reference TRBV5-1 and TRBJ2-2, reads KAGVTQTPRYLIKTRGQQVTLSCSPISGHRSVSWYQQTPGQGLQFLFEYFSETQRNKGNFPGRFSGRQFSNSRSEMNVSTLELGDSALYLCASSSGQGRAGELFFGEGSRLTVL.

V is TRBV5-1 and J is TRBJ2-1, with D perhaps matching TRBD2 (5 bases). CDR1 SGHRS and CDR2 YFSETQ come from the germline V gene. The CDR3 has 14 residues. V lost 2 bases and J 3 bases, leaving 9 bases between the germline ends. CDR3 nucleotide sequence: TGCGCCAGCAGCTTAGCCGGGAACTACAATGAGCAGTTCTTC. Protein sequence: CASSLAGNYNEQFF.

This clone was recorded once. Other DNA sequences within the sample encode an identical CDR3. The genes are TRBV29-1 and TRBJ2-5, with 11 bases identical to TRBD2. Germline CDR1 SQVTM, CDR2 ANQGSEA. The CDR3 runs 13 residues. V was clipped by 6 bases and J by 3 bases; unmatched bases: 3. For the CDR3, the DNA is TGCAGCGTGCAGACTAGCGGGGAAGAGACCCAGTACTTC. Translation: CSVQTSGEETQYF. Looking up the rest from reference TRBV29-1 and TRBJ2-5 gives the full variable domain: SAVISQKPSRDICQRGTSLTIQCQVDSQVTMMFWYRQQPGQSLTLIATANQGSEATYESGFVIDKFPISRPNLTFSTLTVSNMSPEDSSIYLCSVQTSGEETQYFGPGTRLLVL.

The chain couples TRBV19 to TRBJ1-1, with D unresolved. Deletions cut 3 bases from V and 0 bases from J, with 8 bases between. The CDR3 totals 14 residues. CDR1 and CDR2 (germline): LNHDA, SQIVND (reference sequence). The CDR3 sequence: CASSIPGLNTEAFF. The CDR3 bases are TGTGCCAGTAGTATTCCGGGATTGAACACTGAAGCTTTCTTT.

The V call is TRBV6-8, the J call TRBJ2-3; the D is unclear. The CDR3 loop spans 17 amino acids. In germline, CDR1 is MNHGY, CDR2 SAAAGT. Trimming removed 6 bases from V and 2 bases from J, with 21 bases in between. The CDR3 DNA is TGTGCCAGCAGCGCCCGGCCCCCCACGTCCCTCACAGATACGCAGTATTTT. The encoded protein is CASSARPPTSLTDTQYF.

By frequency in the sample, this clone is large. This sequence joins TRBV9 and TRBJ2-2; D may be TRBD2 (7 bases). CDR3 length equals 16 residues. Germline V CDR1 and CDR2: SGDLS, YYNGEE. V was clipped by 4 bases and J by 4 bases, with 17 bases between them. CDR3 sequence: CASSPWWAGATGELFF. CDR3 bases: TGTGCCAGCAGCCCCTGGTGGGCGGGGGCCACCGGGGAGCTGTTTTTT.

The V call is TRBV5-1, the J call TRBJ1-1; 9 bases line up with TRBD1. Germline CDR1 reads SGHRS; CDR2 reads YFSETQ. There are 15 residues in the CDR3. The ends lost 4 bases at V and 1 base at J; junction bases unmatched: 5. CDR3 DNA: TGCGCCAGCAGCGCCTCGGGACAGGGGAACACTGAAGCTTTCTTT. Translated, it gives CASSASGQGNTEAFF.

V is TRBV6-8 and J is TRBJ1-5; D perhaps matches TRBD1 (6 bases). Germline CDR1 reads MNHGY; CDR2 reads SAAAGT. CDR3 length equals 14 residues. Between the trimmed V and J ends, which lost 6 bases and 3 bases, there was a span of 12 bases. CDR3 in amino acids: CASRQGLANQPQHF. CDR3 in DNA: TGTGCCAGCAGACAGGGACTGGCCAATCAGCCCCAGCATTTT.

Ten or more counts support this clone. V and J are TRBV9 and TRBJ2-3, with 7 bases matching TRBD1. The J segment lost 2 bases and the V segment lost 5 bases, leaving 8 bases of the junction unmatched. Germline CDR1 SGDLS, CDR2 YYNGEE. The CDR3 has 15 residues. The CDR3: CASSELGQITDTQYF. DNA for the CDR3: TGTGCCAGCAGTGAACTGGGACAGATCACAGATACGCAGTATTTT. The full variable domain, with the rest looked up from reference TRBV9 and TRBJ2-3, is DSGVTQTPKHLITATGQRVTLRCSPRSGDLSVYWYQQSLDQGLQFLIQYYNGEERAKGNILERFSAQQFPDLHSELNLSSLELGDSALYFCASSELGQITDTQYFGPGTRLTVL.

This clone showed up just a few times. The J gene is TRBJ1-5, the V gene TRBV6-8; 7 bases are a match to TRBD1. V shed 6 bases, J shed 0 bases, and the junction held 5 bases outside the gene matches. The germline V gene has CDR1 MNHGY and CDR2 SAAAGT. This CDR3 is built from 15 residues. CDR3 in DNA: TGTGCCAGCAGGGAACAGGGGTATAGCAATCAGCCCCAGCATTTT. Its translation is CASREQGYSNQPQHF.

The rearrangement joins TRBV6-8 to TRBJ1-3, with D perhaps matching TRBD1 (5 bases). The CDR3 loop spans 17 amino acids. Deletions cut 2 bases from V and 0 bases from J, with 14 bases between. Germline CDR1 MNHGY, CDR2 SAAAGT. The DNA of the CDR3 is TGTGCCAGCAGTTACGGGTTGGGGCCCAGCTCTGGAAACACCATATATTTT. Translated, it gives CASSYGLGPSSGNTIYF.

This clone appeared many times. The rearrangement joins TRBV11-3 to TRBJ2-1; the match to TRBD2 covers 9 bases. The CDR3 runs 15 residues. The V and J ends lost 5 bases and 6 bases, in that order; junction bases with no gene match: 8. Germline values: CDR1 SGHNT, CDR2 YENEEA. The CDR3 loop is CASSRLAGTRNEQFF. The CDR3 DNA is TGTGCCAGCAGCCGCCTAGCGGGGACGCGCAATGAGCAGTTCTTC.

The rearrangement joins TRBV11-3 to TRBJ1-4; tentatively, D is TRBD1 (6 bases). The V and J ends lost 5 bases and 8 bases respectively, with 18 bases between them. This CDR3 has 15 amino acids. CDR1 SGHNT and CDR2 YENEEA come from the germline V gene. The CDR3 DNA reads TGTGCCAGCAGCCCAAGGGCAGGGGTTAGGGAAAAACTGTTTTTT. This gives the protein CASSPRAGVREKLFF.

This clone was seen a handful of times. This rearrangement joins TRBV18 to TRBJ2-7, with D tentatively TRBD1 or TRBD2 (5 bases each). Between the trimmed V and J ends, which lost 2 bases and 3 bases, there was a span of 17 bases. CDR1 and CDR2 (germline): KGHSH, LQKENI. The CDR3 contains 16 residues. The CDR3 DNA follows: TGTGCCAGCTCACCATTTGTAACCGGGGCCGTCTACGAGCAGTACTTC. This translates into CASSPFVTGAVYEQYF. The full variable domain, rest sourced from reference TRBV18 and TRBJ2-7, is NAGVMQNPRHLVRRRGQEARLRCSPMKGHSHVYWYRQLPEEGLKFMVYLQKENIIDESGMPKERFSAEFPKEGPSILRIQQVVRGDSAAYFCASSPFVTGAVYEQYFGPGTRLTVT.

Only a few counts were recorded for this clone. This sequence joins TRBV18 and TRBJ1-6, with TRBD1 matching over 8 bases. With 4 bases clipped from V and 2 bases from J, the junction kept 10 bases outside the gene matches. CDR1 is KGHSH, CDR2 LQKENI, per germline. The CDR3 length is 18 residues. The CDR3 loop is CASSLQAGGETYNSPLHF. The CDR3 DNA follows: TGTGCCAGCTCACTCCAAGCAGGGGGCGAAACCTATAATTCACCCCTCCACTTT.

In nucleotides, the CDR3 is TGCGCCAGCAGCTTGGGGCTATCCACAGATACGCAGTATTTT. Its protein product is CASSLGLSTDTQYF. The V gene is TRBV5-1, the J gene TRBJ2-3; D uncertain. The CDR3 sequence is 14 residues long. Looked up from germline, CDR1 is SGHRS and CDR2 is YFSETQ. Trimming shortened V by 0 bases and J by 2 bases, and 7 bases separated the two germline ends.

In this sample, this clone turned up a few times. The rearrangement links TRBV30 to TRBJ2-5; maybe TRBD1 (6 bases). The V gene's germline CDR1 is GTSNPN and CDR2 SVGIG (reference sequence). The CDR3 runs 14 residues. The ends were cut back, 2 bases at V and 4 bases at J, with 14 bases in the middle. CDR3 DNA sequence: TGTGCCTGGAGTAGTAAGGGGGTCGGAGAGACCCAGTACTTC. Amino acid sequence: CAWSSKGVGETQYF.

This clone qualifies as medium-sized. The chain carries TRBV4-1 and TRBJ1-1; D is unresolved. The CDR3 is made up of 14 amino acids. CDR1 is MGHRA, CDR2 YSYEKL, per germline. V shed 4 bases and J shed 1 base, with 10 bases lying between them. CDR3 in DNA: TGCGCCAGCAGCCCCGTGGAGGGGAACACTGAAGCTTTCTTT. Translating gives CASSPVEGNTEAFF.

The rearrangement joins TRBV9 to TRBJ2-4, with D perhaps TRBD1 (5 bases). With 6 bases removed from V and 0 bases from J, the gap between germline ends came to 19 bases. Per the germline V gene, CDR1 is SGDLS and CDR2 is YYNGEE. This CDR3 has 17 residues. The CDR3 DNA sequence: TGTGCCAGCACCCCCTACGCAGGGCGGTTAGCCAAAAACATTCAGTACTTC. This encodes CASTPYAGRLAKNIQYF.

This clone was seen more than once but under ten times. V is TRBV5-1 and J is TRBJ2-2, with D possibly TRBD1 on 5 matching bases. The CDR3 runs to 15 residues. Germline V gene sequence: CDR1 SGHRS, CDR2 YFSETQ. The ends were cut back, 4 bases at V and 1 base at J, with 11 bases in the middle. In nucleotides, the CDR3 is TGCGCCAGCAGCGACAACACAGGGAACACCGGGGAGCTGTTTTTT. The encoded protein is CASSDNTGNTGELFF.

This clone was recorded a few times. The V and J genes are TRBV10-2 and TRBJ2-7; possible D gene TRBD2, 6 bases. V was clipped by 0 bases and J by 0 bases, with 6 bases between them. Per germline, CDR1 WSHSY and CDR2 SAAADI. The CDR3 has 14 residues. CDR3 amino acids: CASSESGSSYEQYF. CDR3 nucleotides: TGCGCCAGCAGTGAGTCCGGGAGCTCCTACGAGCAGTACTTC.

V and J are TRBV30 and TRBJ1-3; D unclear. CDR1 and CDR2 from the germline V gene are GTSNPN and SVGIG (reference sequence). The CDR3 covers 12 residues. Trimming took off 4 bases at V and 2 bases at J, with 6 bases between the two ends. The CDR3, as DNA: TGTGCCTGGAAGAAGGCTGGAAACACCATATATTTT. Its protein is CAWKKAGNTIYF. The whole variable domain, filled in from reference TRBV30 and TRBJ1-3, reads SQTIHQWPATLVQPVGSPLSLECTVEGTSNPNLYWYRQAAGRGLQLLFYSVGIGQISSEVPQNLSASRPQDRQFILSSKKLLLSDSGFYLCAWKKAGNTIYFGEGSWLTVV.